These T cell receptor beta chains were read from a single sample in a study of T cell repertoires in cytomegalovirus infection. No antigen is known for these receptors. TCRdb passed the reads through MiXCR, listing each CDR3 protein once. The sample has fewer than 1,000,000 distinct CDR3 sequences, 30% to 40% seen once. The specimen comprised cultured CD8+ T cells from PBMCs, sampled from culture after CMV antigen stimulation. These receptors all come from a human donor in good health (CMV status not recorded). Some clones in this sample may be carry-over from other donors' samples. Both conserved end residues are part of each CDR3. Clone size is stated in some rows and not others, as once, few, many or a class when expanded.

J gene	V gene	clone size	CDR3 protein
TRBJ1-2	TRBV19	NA	CASSTGLLLGYTF
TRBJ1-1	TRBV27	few	CASSLSVGARVKNTEAFF
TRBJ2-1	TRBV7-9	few	CASSYPDSPTTSSYNEQFF
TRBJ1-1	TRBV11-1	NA	CASSQFQGTEAFF
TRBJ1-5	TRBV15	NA	CATSRVEREPNQPQHF
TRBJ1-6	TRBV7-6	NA	CASSLGTPSSYNSPLHF
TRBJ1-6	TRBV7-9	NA	CASSPQTGSYSPLHF
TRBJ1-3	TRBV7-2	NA	CGSSNRDRVLSSGNTIYF
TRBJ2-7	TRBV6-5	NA	CASSYSGVTEQYF
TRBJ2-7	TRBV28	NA	CASSSVEQYF
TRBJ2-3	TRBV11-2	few	CASSLDLVRLSSTDTQYF
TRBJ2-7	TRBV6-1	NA	CASSEWEVGPYEQYF
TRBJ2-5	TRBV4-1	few	CASSQDPETQYF